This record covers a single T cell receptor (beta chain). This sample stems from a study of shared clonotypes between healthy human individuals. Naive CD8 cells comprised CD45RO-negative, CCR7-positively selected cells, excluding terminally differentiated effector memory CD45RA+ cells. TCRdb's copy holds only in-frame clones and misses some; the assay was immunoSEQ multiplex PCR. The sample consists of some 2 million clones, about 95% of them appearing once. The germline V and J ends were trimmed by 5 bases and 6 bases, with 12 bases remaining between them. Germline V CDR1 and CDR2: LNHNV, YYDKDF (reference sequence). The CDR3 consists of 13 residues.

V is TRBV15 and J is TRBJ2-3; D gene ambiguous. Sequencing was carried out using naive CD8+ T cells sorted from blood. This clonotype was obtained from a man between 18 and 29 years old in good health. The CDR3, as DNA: TGTGCCACCAGCCTTATGGTTGGGGATACGCAGTATTTT. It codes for CATSLMVGDTQYF. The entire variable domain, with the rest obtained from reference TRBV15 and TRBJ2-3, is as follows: DAMVIQNPRYQVTQFGKPVTLSCSQTLNHNVMYWYQQKSSQAPKLLFHYYDKDFNNEADTPDNFQSRRPNTSFCFLDIRSPGLGDTAMYLCATSLMVGDTQYFGPGTRLTVL.